This T cell receptor (beta chain) emerged from a study of shared clonotypes between healthy human individuals. Study summary: Donors were a couple of women and a few men aged 18 to 49.

The table came from immunoSEQ multiplex PCR; TCRdb's copy has only in-frame clones and leaves some out. The data show 2 million to 3 million clones, approximately 93% seen once. The sequenced sample was naive CD4+ T cells from PBMCs. The subset: CD45RA+ positively selected. The receptor was isolated from a man between 18 and 29 years old in good health. Some clones in this sample may be carry-over from other donors' samples.

The CDR3 region is CASREQGRANEKLFF. As DNA, the CDR3 is TGTGCCAGCAGGGAACAGGGGCGGGCTAATGAAAAACTGTTTTTT. This chain connects TRBV2 to TRBJ1-4, with 7 bases fitting TRBD1. Germline assignment: CDR1 SNHLY and CDR2 FYNNEI. This CDR3 is 15 amino acids long. V lost 6 bases and J lost 3; bases outside the gene matches: 7. Drawing the rest from reference TRBV2 and TRBJ1-4, the complete variable domain is EPEVTQTPSHQVTQMGQEVILRCVPISNHLYFYWYRQILGQKVEFLVSFYNNEISEKSEIFDDQFSVERPDGSNFTLKIRSTKLEDSAMYFCASREQGRANEKLFFGSGTQLSVL.